One sample yielded the 30 T cell receptor beta chains listed below, sequenced in a study of T cell responses to AZD1222 COVID-19 vaccine. Sequencing was performed with immunoSEQ multiplex PCR; in TCRdb, only in-frame clones are kept and a portion is missing. The table lists about 91,000 clones, roughly 88% of them singletons, with 15% to 20% in the top ten. Sequenced here: peripheral blood, sampled on day 0 of AZD1222 vaccination. Receptors originate from an adult in good health.

The chain employs TRBV6-6 and TRBJ1-1; 12 bases map to TRBD1. With 7 bases clipped from V and 2 bases from J, the junction kept 8 bases outside the gene matches. The CDR3 is made up of 16 amino acids. CDR1 and CDR2 (germline): MNHNY, SVGAGI (reference sequence). Here the CDR3 DNA reads TGTGCCAGCATCGTCCCGGGACAGGGGGCTAACACTGAAGCTTTCTTT. This codes for CASIVPGQGANTEAFF.

The V and J genes are TRBV7-2 and TRBJ1-2, with D maybe TRBD1 (6 bases). CDR3 size: 12 residues. Germline-derived CDR1 and CDR2 are SGHTA and FQGNSA. V shed 6 bases and J shed 2 bases, with 7 bases lying between them. CDR3 nucleotides: TGTGCCAGCAGACAGGGAAACTATGGCTACACCTTC. Translation gives CASRQGNYGYTF.

The chain uses TRBV28 and TRBJ1-4; D unclear. The CDR3 runs 16 residues. V lost 8 bases and J lost 2, with 18 bases in between. Germline V gene data show CDR1 as MDHEN and CDR2 as SYDVKM. This CDR3 reads CASHRRPGITNEKLFF. The DNA for the CDR3 is TGTGCCAGCCACCGCCGCCCGGGAATTACTAATGAAAAACTGTTTTTT.

This clone was recorded once. The chain links TRBV7-2 to TRBJ2-7; 14 bases align to TRBD2. Germline CDR1 SGHTA, CDR2 FQGNSA. The CDR3 totals 13 residues. The V segment lost 1 base and the J segment 12 bases; nucleotides outside the gene matches: 2. The CDR3 coding sequence is TGTGCCAGCAGCTTAGGACTAGCGGGAGGGTGGTACTTC. It translates to CASSLGLAGGWYF.

The chain carries TRBV9 and TRBJ2-3, with 7 bases that match TRBD1. Looked up from germline, CDR1 is SGDLS and CDR2 is YYNGEE. J lost 0 bases, V lost 4 bases, and 8 bases had no gene match. The CDR3 consists of 16 residues. The CDR3 DNA is TGTGCCAGCAGCTCACAGGGGTTCGCTAGCACAGATACGCAGTATTTT. As protein: CASSSQGFASTDTQYF.

V is TRBV18 and J is TRBJ1-1; no clear D. Trimming took off 3 bases at V and 4 bases at J, with 15 bases between the two ends. The CDR3 loop spans 15 amino acids. Germline V gives CDR1 KGHSH, CDR2 LQKENI. The CDR3 nucleotides are TGTGCCAGCTCACCTCCGGGAACTTGGAGCACTGAAGCTTTCTTT. Translating it yields CASSPPGTWSTEAFF.

V is TRBV7-3 and J is TRBJ1-1; the D is unclear. Germline V gene lookup returns CDR1 SGHTA and CDR2 FQGTGA. There are 14 residues in the CDR3. V was cut by 2 bases and J by 0 bases, with 7 bases left in between. The chain's CDR3 is CASSLSGMNTEAFF. Here the CDR3 DNA reads TGTGCCAGCAGCTTATCGGGGATGAACACTGAAGCTTTCTTT.

The CDR3 DNA reads TGTGCCAGCAGTGAAGCGCGTGTAGCCTACCAAGAGACCCAGTACTTC. Protein product: CASSEARVAYQETQYF. V and J are TRBV2 and TRBJ2-5; unclear D gene. Trimming removed 0 bases from V and 0 bases from J, with 11 bases in between. CDR1 and CDR2 from the germline V gene are SNHLY and FYNNEI. CDR3 length equals 16 residues.

This chain uses TRBV6-5 with TRBJ1-1; D remains unclear. The V end was cut by 5 bases, the J end by 9 bases, with 16 bases between. Per the germline V gene, CDR1 is MNHEY and CDR2 is SVGAGI. The CDR3 totals 13 residues. In DNA form, the CDR3 reads TGTGCCAGCAGTCAAAGGGATAAGCGGCAAGCTTTCTTT. Translating gives CASSQRDKRQAFF.

The chain has TRBV20-1 and TRBJ2-1; TRBD2 agrees at 12 bases. Germline lookup yields CDR1 DFQATT and CDR2 SNEGSKA (reference sequence). Germline trimming cut 8 bases from V and 14 bases from J; bases unmatched to any gene: 4. This CDR3 contains 10 residues. The CDR3 here is CSMRLAGEFF. CDR3 DNA: TGCAGTATGAGACTAGCGGGGGAGTTCTTC.

The chain joins TRBV7-2 to TRBJ2-7; a possible D gene is TRBD2 (6 bases). Trimming took 4 bases from V and 0 from J, leaving 13 bases between them. The length of the CDR3 is 15 residues. Per germline, CDR1 SGHTA and CDR2 FQGNSA. The CDR3 loop is CASSWRESRSYEQYF. CDR3 bases: TGTGCCAGCAGCTGGAGGGAATCCCGCTCCTACGAGCAGTACTTC.

The J gene is TRBJ1-4, the V gene TRBV10-1; no reliable D call. The germline V and J ends were trimmed by 9 bases and 6 bases, with 17 bases remaining between them. Per the germline V gene, CDR1 is WNHNN and CDR2 is SYGVQD (reference sequence). The CDR3 has 14 residues. Here the CDR3 reads CASWWGTPYEKLFF. CDR3 nucleotide sequence: TGCGCCAGTTGGTGGGGTACTCCTTATGAAAAACTGTTTTTT.

Written as DNA, the CDR3 is TGTGCCAGCAGCTCCTGGGACGGCTATGGCTACACCTTC. Translation: CASSSWDGYGYTF. J is TRBJ1-2 and V is TRBV7-9; perhaps TRBD1 as D (5 bases). Trimming pared 4 bases from V and 4 bases from J, leaving 10 bases between. The CDR3 has 13 amino acids. From germline, CDR1 is SEHNR and CDR2 FQNEAQ (reference sequence).

This clone appeared a single time. The rearrangement links TRBV7-6 to TRBJ2-1, with D tentatively TRBD1 or TRBD2 (5 bases each). The CDR3 is 15 amino acids. Germline CDR1 is SGHVS and CDR2 is FNYEAQ. V shed 1 base and J shed 10 bases, with 17 bases lying between them. This chain's CDR3 is CASSLVASFGGEQFF. CDR3 DNA: TGTGCCAGCAGCTTAGTAGCGTCGTTTGGGGGAGAGCAGTTCTTC.

The V call is TRBV6-5, the J call TRBJ2-7; no reliable D call. Germline CDR1 is MNHEY and CDR2 is SVGAGI. Trimming stripped 9 bases from V and 1 base from J, with 13 bases between. The CDR3 covers 13 residues. The CDR3 nucleotides are TGTGCCAGTTCATTGGCCAGTTCCTACGAGCAGTACTTC. Translated: CASSLASSYEQYF.

In DNA, the CDR3 is TGTGCCAGCAGTTTGGAGCGGGGGAGGAACCAAGAGACCCAGTACTTC. Protein product: CASSLERGRNQETQYF. This sequence joins TRBV28 and TRBJ2-5; 8 bases map to TRBD2. V gave up 3 bases and J gave up 0 bases; unmatched junction bases: 6. This CDR3 comprises 16 residues. Germline V gene lookup returns CDR1 MDHEN and CDR2 SYDVKM.

This chain connects TRBV7-9 to TRBJ2-2, with 12 positions matching TRBD2. CDR3 size: 16 residues. CDR1 is SEHNR and CDR2 is FQNEAQ in the germline V gene (reference sequence). Unmatched junction bases numbered 4, after V lost 4 bases and J lost 4 bases. The CDR3 sequence is CASSSSGGAGTGELFF. In DNA form, the CDR3 reads TGTGCCAGCAGCTCTAGCGGGGGGGCCGGCACCGGGGAGCTGTTTTTT.

This sequence joins TRBV4-2 and TRBJ2-7, with a weak D call TRBD2 (7 bases). Germline CDR1 reads LGHNA; CDR2 reads YNFKEQ. Trimming removed 4 bases at V and 4 bases at J, with 14 bases between. This CDR3 has 14 residues. The CDR3 is CASSPLGGAYEQYF. Here the CDR3 DNA reads TGTGCCAGCAGCCCCCTGGGGGGGGCTTACGAGCAGTACTTC.

J is TRBJ1-1 and V is TRBV18, with D perhaps matching TRBD1 (6 bases). The CDR3 is made up of 13 amino acids. The germline V and J ends were trimmed by 6 bases and 5 bases, with 13 bases remaining between them. Germline lookup yields CDR1 KGHSH and CDR2 LQKENI. CDR3 protein: CASSRGGRTEAFF. CDR3 sequence (DNA): TGTGCCAGCTCCAGGGGTGGGCGAACTGAAGCTTTCTTT.

By proportion, this clone is medium-sized. This chain joins TRBV6-5 and TRBJ2-7; the match to TRBD1 covers 7 bases. In germline, CDR1 is MNHEY, CDR2 SVGAGI. This CDR3 is 13 amino acids long. V gave up 4 bases and J gave up 10 bases; unmatched junction bases: 10. CDR3 bases: TGTGCCAGCAGTTCCGGACAGGTCGGGAAACAGTACTTC. Protein: CASSSGQVGKQYF.

The chain couples TRBV9 to TRBJ2-1; 12 bases align to TRBD2. The J segment lost 5 bases and the V segment lost 4 bases, leaving 4 bases of the junction unmatched. The CDR3 has 15 residues. Germline V lookup: CDR1 SGDLS, CDR2 YYNGEE. The DNA for the CDR3 is TGTGCCAGCAGCCTGACTAGCGGGAGCCACAATGAGCAGTTCTTC. This encodes CASSLTSGSHNEQFF.

The CDR3 here is CASSSNIYLKNNSPLHF. CDR3 in DNA: TGTGCCAGCAGTTCCAATATATACCTCAAGAATAATTCACCCCTCCACTTT. The chain recombines TRBV28 with TRBJ1-6; D gene ambiguous. V lost 4 bases, J lost 5 bases, and 18 bases lay in between. This CDR3 comprises 17 residues. CDR1 is MDHEN, CDR2 SYDVKM, per germline.

This chain uses TRBV20-1 with TRBJ2-7, with 7 bases fitting TRBD2. Looked up from germline, CDR1 is DFQATT and CDR2 is SNEGSKA (reference sequence). The CDR3 spans 13 residues. J lost 5 bases, V lost 6 bases, and 10 bases had no gene match. CDR3 sequence: CSASPAGKNEQYF. The DNA of the CDR3 is TGCAGTGCCAGTCCAGCGGGGAAGAACGAGCAGTACTTC.

The chain has TRBV3-1 (or the pseudogene TRBV3-2) and TRBJ2-1, with D perhaps assigned TRBD1 or TRBD2 (6 bases each). This CDR3 comprises 16 residues. Germline loops: CDR1 LGHDT, CDR2 YNNKEL (reference sequence). V shed 0 bases and J shed 6 bases, with 15 bases lying between them. This chain's CDR3 is CASSQEGAGIVNEQFF. CDR3 DNA sequence: TGTGCCAGCAGCCAAGAGGGGGCGGGGATAGTCAATGAGCAGTTCTTC.

The V call is TRBV19, the J call TRBJ1-5, with 7 nucleotides matching TRBD1. V was clipped by 6 bases and J by 3 bases; unmatched bases: 8. From germline, CDR1 is LNHDA and CDR2 SQIVND (reference sequence). This CDR3 is 15 amino acids long. The CDR3 nucleotides are TGTGCCAGTAGCCTCGACAGGGTGGACAATCAGCCCCAGCATTTT. Protein sequence: CASSLDRVDNQPQHF.

CDR3 DNA sequence: TGTGCCAGCACCAGACAAAGAGATCAGCCCCAGCATTTT. Its translation is CASTRQRDQPQHF. The chain employs TRBV6-5 and TRBJ1-5; D is undetermined. Germline CDR1 reads MNHEY; CDR2 reads SVGAGI. CDR3 length: 13 residues. Trimming took off 7 bases at V and 5 bases at J, with 12 bases between the two ends.

This chain uses TRBV12-3 or TRBV12-4 with TRBJ1-4; D is perhaps TRBD1 (6 bases). The CDR3 runs 13 residues. V shed 6 bases and J shed 8 bases, with 13 bases lying between them. The CDR3 DNA sequence: TGTGCCAGCAGCCCGACAGGAGGGGAAAAACTGTTTTTT. This sequence encodes CASSPTGGEKLFF.

The rearrangement links TRBV27 to TRBJ2-3, with D perhaps TRBD2 (5 bases). CDR1 is MNHEY, CDR2 SMNVEV, per germline (reference sequence). There are 13 residues in the CDR3. The V end lost 6 bases, the J end lost 6 bases, and 13 bases lay between the germline ends. CDR3 sequence: CASSGLPPDTQYF. Here the CDR3 DNA reads TGTGCCAGCAGCGGACTCCCCCCCGATACGCAGTATTTT.

The chain has TRBV6-2 or TRBV6-3 and TRBJ1-5, with D possibly TRBD1 on 5 matching bases. Germline V lookup: CDR1 MNHEY, CDR2 SVGEGT. V was shortened by 4 bases and J by 1 base, with 23 bases between the two germline ends. This CDR3 has 19 amino acids. The CDR3 loop is CASSSPSPGGLLSNQPQHF. CDR3 DNA sequence: TGTGCCAGCAGTTCTCCCTCCCCCGGGGGGTTACTCAGCAATCAGCCCCAGCATTTT.

The chain has TRBV19 and TRBJ2-4, with 9 bases identical to TRBD1. Germline V gene data show CDR1 as LNHDA and CDR2 as SQIVND (reference sequence). V lost 8 bases and J lost 0; bases outside the gene matches: 5. The CDR3 runs to 15 residues. The CDR3 spells CASHDRGEAKNIQYF. The CDR3 DNA follows: TGTGCCAGTCACGACAGGGGGGAAGCCAAAAACATTCAGTACTTC. The full variable domain, its missing parts supplied by reference TRBV19 and TRBJ2-4, is DGGITQSPKYLFRKEGQNVTLSCEQNLNHDAMYWYRQDPGQGLRLIYYSQIVNDFQKGDIAEGYSVSREKKESFPLTVTSAQKNPTAFYLCASHDRGEAKNIQYFGAGTRLSVL.